This T cell receptor beta chain was observed in a study of shared clonotypes between healthy human individuals. The assay was run at deep level. In the sorted-subset replicate PCRs, about 200 ng DNA, 25,000 to 35,000 T cell genomes, was used. Repertoires were generated with immunoSEQ multiplex PCR, while TCRdb's copy carries only in-frame clones and drops some. The sample includes around 510,000 clones, roughly 95% of them seen just once. This CDR3 spans 15 amino acids. Germline lookup yields CDR1 SGHRS and CDR2 YFSETQ. V dropped 4 bases and J dropped 6; count of bases not matched to a gene: 10. Findings of the study overall: Depth of sequencing was expected to influence donor clonotype sharing.

As to this clone: Its antigen remains unidentified.

CD45RA-negative memory and CD45RA+ naive subsets were split from the CD4+ cells. The receptor comes from a young woman in good health. The chain couples TRBV5-1 to TRBJ1-5, with TRBD1 matching 7 bases. Sequences were obtained from naive CD4+ T cells sorted from blood. Subset here: CD45RA+ positively selected. The CDR3 DNA reads TGCGCCAGCAGCAGTACAACAGGGGCTGGTCAGCCCCAGCATTTT. It codes for CASSSTTGAGQPQHF.